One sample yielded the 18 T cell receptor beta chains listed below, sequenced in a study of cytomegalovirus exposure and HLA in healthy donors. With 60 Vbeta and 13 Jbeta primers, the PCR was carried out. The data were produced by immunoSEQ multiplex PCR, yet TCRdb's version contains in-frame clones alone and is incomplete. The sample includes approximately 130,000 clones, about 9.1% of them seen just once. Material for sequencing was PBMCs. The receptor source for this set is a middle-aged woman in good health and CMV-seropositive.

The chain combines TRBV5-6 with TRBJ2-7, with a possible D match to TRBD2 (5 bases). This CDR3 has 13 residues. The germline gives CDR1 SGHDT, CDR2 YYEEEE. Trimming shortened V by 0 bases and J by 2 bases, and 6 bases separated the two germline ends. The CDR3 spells CASSLGLTYEQYF. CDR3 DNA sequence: TGTGCCAGCAGCTTGGGACTAACCTACGAGCAGTACTTC. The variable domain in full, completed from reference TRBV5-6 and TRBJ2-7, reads DAGVTQSPTHLIKTRGQQVTLRCSPKSGHDTVSWYQQALGQGPQFIFQYYEEEERQRGNFPDRFSGHQFPNYSSELNVNALLLGDSALYLCASSLGLTYEQYFGPGTRLTVT.

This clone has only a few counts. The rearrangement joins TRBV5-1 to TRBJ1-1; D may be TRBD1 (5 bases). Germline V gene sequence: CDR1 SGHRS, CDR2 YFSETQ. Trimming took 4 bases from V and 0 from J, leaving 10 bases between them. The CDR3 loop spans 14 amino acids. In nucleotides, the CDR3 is TGCGCCAGCAGCGCCGGACACCTGAACACTGAAGCTTTCTTT. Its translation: CASSAGHLNTEAFF.

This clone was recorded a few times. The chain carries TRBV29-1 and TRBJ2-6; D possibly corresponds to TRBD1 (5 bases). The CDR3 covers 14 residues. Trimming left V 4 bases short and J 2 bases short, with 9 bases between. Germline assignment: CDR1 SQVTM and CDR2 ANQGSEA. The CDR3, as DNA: TGCAGCGTTGTAGAAGGGGCTGGGGCCAACGTCCTGACTTTC. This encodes CSVVEGAGANVLTF.

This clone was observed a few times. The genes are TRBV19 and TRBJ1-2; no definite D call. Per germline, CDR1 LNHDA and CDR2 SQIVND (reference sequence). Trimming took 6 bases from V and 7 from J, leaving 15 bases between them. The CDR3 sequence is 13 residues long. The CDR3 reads CASSPYLEGGYTF. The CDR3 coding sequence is TGTGCCAGTAGCCCCTATCTTGAGGGTGGCTACACCTTC.

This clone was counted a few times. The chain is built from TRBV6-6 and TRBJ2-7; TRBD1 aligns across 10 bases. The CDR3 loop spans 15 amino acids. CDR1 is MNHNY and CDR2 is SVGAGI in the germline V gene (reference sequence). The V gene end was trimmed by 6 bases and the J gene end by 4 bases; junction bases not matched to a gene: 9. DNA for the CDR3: TGTGCCAGCAGCTCAAGGGACAGGGGATGGTACGAGCAGTACTTC. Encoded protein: CASSSRDRGWYEQYF.

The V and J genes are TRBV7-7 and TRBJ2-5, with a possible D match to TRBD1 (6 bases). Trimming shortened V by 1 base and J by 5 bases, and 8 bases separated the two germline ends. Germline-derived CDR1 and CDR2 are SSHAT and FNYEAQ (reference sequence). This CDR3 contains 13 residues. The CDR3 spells CASSLERGETQYF. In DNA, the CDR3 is TGTGCCAGCAGCTTAGAAAGGGGGGAGACCCAGTACTTC.

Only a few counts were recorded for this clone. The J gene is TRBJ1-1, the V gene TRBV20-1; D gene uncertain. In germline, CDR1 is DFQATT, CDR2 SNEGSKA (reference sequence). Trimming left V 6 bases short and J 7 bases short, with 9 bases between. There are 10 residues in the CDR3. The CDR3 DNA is TGCAGTGCCAGCGGTAATGAAGCTTTCTTT. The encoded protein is CSASGNEAFF.

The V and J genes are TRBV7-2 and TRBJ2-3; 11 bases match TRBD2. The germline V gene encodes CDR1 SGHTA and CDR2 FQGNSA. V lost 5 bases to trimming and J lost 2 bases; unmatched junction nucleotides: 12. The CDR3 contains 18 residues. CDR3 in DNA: TGTGCCAGCAGCCCGGGCATAACTAGCGGGGGATACACAGATACGCAGTATTTT. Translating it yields CASSPGITSGGYTDTQYF.

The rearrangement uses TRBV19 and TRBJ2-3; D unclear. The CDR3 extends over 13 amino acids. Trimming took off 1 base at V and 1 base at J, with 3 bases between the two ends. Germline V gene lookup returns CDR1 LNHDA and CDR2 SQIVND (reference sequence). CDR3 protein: CASSIGGTDTQYF. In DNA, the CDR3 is TGTGCCAGTAGTATAGGCGGCACAGATACGCAGTATTTT.

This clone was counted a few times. CDR3 in DNA: TGCGCCAGCAGAGGGACAGAGACTAACTATGGCTACACCTTC. It yields the protein CASRGTETNYGYTF. V is TRBV5-1 and J is TRBJ1-2, with 7 bases that match TRBD1. CDR1 is SGHRS and CDR2 is YFSETQ in the germline V gene. CDR3 length equals 14 residues. With 5 bases clipped from V and 0 bases from J, the junction kept 4 bases outside the gene matches.

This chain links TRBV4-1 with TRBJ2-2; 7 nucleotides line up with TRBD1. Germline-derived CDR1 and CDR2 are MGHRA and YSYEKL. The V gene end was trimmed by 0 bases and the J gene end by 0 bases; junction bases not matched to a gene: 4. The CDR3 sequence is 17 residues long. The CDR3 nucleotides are TGCGCCAGCAGCCAAGATAGGGACAGCTCGAACACCGGGGAGCTGTTTTTT. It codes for CASSQDRDSSNTGELFF.

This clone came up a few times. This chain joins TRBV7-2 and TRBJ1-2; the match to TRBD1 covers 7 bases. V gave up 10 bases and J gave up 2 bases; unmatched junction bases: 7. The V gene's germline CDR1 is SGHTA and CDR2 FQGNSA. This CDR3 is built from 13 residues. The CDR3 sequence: CANERQGNYGYTF. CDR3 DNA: TGTGCCAACGAGAGACAGGGAAACTATGGCTACACCTTC.

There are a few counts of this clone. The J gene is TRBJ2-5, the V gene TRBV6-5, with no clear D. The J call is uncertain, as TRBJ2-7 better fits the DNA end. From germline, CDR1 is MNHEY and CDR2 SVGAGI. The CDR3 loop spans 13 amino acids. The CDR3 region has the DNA TGTGCCAGCAGTTACAACTTGGACTACGAGCAGTACTTC. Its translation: CASSYNLDYEQYF.

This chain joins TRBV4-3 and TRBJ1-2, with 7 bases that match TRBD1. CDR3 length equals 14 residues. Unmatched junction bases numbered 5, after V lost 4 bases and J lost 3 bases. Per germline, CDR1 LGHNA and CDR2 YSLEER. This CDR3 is CASSLDRDDYGYTF. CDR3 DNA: TGCGCCAGCAGCCTAGACAGGGATGACTATGGCTACACCTTC.

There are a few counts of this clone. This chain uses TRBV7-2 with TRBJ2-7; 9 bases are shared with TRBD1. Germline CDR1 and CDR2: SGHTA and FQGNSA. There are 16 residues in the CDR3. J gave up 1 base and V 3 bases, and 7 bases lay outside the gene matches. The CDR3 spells CASSFSPGTGSYEQYF. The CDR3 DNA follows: TGTGCCAGCAGCTTTTCCCCCGGGACAGGGTCCTACGAGCAGTACTTC.

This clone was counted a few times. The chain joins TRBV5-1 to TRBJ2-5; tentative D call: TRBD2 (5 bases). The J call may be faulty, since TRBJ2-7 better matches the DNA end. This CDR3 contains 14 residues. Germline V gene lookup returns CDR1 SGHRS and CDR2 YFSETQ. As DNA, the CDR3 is TGCGCCAGCAGCTTGGCCGGGGAGACCTACGAGCAGTACTTC. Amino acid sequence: CASSLAGETYEQYF.

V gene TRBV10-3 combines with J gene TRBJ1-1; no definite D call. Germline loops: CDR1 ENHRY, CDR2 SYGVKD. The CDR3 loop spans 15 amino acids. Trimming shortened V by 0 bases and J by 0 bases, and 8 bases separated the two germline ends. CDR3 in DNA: TGTGCCATCAGTGAGTCGGGCTCTATGAACACTGAAGCTTTCTTT. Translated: CAISESGSMNTEAFF.

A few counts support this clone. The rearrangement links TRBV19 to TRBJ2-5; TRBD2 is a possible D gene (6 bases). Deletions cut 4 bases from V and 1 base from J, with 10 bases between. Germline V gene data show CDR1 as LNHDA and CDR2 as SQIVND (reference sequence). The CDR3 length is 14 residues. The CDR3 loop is CASSRRVSQETQYF. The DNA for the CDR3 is TGTGCCAGTAGTAGGAGGGTCAGCCAAGAGACCCAGTACTTC. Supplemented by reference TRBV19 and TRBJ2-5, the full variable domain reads DGGITQSPKYLFRKEGQNVTLSCEQNLNHDAMYWYRQDPGQGLRLIYYSQIVNDFQKGDIAEGYSVSREKKESFPLTVTSAQKNPTAFYLCASSRRVSQETQYFGPGTRLLVL.